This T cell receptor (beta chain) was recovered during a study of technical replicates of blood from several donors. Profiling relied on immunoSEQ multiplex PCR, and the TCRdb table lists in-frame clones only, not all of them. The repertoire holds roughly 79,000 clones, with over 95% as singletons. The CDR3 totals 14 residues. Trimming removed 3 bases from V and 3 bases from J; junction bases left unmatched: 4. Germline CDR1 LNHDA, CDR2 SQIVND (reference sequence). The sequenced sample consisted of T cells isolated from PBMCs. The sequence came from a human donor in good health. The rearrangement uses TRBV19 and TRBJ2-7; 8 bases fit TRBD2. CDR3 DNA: TGTGCCAGTAGTATCCGGGAGGGCCTCTACGAGCAGTACTTC. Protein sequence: CASSIREGLYEQYF. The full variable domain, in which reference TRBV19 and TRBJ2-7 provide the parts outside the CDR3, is DGGITQSPKYLFRKEGQNVTLSCEQNLNHDAMYWYRQDPGQGLRLIYYSQIVNDFQKGDIAEGYSVSREKKESFPLTVTSAQKNPTAFYLCASSIREGLYEQYFGPGTRLTVT.